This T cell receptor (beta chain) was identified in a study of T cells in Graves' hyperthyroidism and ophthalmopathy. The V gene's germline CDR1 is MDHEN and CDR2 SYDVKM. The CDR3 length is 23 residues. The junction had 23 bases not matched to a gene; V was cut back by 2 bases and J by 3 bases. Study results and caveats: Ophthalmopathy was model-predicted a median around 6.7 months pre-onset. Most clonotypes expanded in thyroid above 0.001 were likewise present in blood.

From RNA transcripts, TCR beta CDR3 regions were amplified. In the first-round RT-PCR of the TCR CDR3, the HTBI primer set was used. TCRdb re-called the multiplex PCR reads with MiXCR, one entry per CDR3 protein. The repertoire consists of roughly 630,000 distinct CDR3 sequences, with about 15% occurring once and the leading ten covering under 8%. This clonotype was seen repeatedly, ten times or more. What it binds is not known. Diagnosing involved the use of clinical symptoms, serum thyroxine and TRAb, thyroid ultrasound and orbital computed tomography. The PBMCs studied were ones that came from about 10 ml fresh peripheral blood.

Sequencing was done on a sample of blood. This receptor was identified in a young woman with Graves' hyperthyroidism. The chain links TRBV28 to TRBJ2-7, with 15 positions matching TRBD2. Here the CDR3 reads CASSLPRGGGLAGGPYSNYEQYF. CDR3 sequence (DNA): TGTGCCAGCAGTTTACCCAGGGGGGGCGGACTAGCGGGAGGGCCTTACTCGAACTACGAGCAGTACTTC.